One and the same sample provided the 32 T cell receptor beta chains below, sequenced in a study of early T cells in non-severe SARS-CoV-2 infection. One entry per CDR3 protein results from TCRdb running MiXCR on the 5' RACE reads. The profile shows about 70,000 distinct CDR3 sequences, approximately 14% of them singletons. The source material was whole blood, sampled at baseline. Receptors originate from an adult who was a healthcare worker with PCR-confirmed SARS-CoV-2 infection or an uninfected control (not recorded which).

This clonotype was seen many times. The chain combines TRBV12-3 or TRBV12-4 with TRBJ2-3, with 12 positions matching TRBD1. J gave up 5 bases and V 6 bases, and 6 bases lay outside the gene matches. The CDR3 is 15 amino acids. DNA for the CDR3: TGTGCCAGCAGGCGGGACAGGGGGCATCAAGATACGCAGTATTTT. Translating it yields CASRRDRGHQDTQYF.

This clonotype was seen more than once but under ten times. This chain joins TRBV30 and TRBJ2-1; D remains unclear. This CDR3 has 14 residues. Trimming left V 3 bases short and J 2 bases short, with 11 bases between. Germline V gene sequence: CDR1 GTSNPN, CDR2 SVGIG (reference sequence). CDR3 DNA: TGTGCCTGGAGGAACTTTGGGACCTACAATGAGCAGTTCTTC. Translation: CAWRNFGTYNEQFF.

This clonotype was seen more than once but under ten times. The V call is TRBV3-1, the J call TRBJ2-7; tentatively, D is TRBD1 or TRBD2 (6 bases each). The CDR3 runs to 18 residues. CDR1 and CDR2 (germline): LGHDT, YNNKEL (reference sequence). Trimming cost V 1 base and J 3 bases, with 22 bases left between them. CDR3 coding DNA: TGTGCCAGCAGCCAAGGGGAGCGGCGGGACACTCCTCTCTACGAGCAGTACTTC. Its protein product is CASSQGERRDTPLYEQYF.

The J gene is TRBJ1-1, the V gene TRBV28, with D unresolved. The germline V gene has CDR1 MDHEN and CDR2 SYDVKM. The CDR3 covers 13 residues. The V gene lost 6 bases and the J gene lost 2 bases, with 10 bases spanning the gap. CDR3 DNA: TGTGCCAGCAGCTACAGCTTAAACACTGAAGCTTTCTTT. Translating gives CASSYSLNTEAFF.

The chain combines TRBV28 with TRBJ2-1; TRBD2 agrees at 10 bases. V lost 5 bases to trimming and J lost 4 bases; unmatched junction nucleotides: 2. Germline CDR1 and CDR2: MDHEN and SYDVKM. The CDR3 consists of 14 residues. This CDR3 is CASSPSGRYNEQFF. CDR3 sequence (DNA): TGTGCCAGCAGTCCTAGCGGGAGATACAATGAGCAGTTCTTC.

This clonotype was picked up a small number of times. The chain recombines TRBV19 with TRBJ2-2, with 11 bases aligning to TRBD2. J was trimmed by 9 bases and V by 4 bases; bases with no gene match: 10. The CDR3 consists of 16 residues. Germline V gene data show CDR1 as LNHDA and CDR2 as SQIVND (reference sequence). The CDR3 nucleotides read TGTGCCAGTAGTACCGGGACTAGCGGATACCGGAGGGAGCTGTTTTTT. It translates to CASSTGTSGYRRELFF.

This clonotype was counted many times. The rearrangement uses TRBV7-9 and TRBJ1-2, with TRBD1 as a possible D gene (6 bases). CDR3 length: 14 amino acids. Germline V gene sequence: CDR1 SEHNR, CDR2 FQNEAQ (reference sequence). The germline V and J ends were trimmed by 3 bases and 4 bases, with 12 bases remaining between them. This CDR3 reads CASSLHQGSYGYTF. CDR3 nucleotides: TGTGCCAGCAGCTTGCACCAGGGGTCCTATGGCTACACCTTC.

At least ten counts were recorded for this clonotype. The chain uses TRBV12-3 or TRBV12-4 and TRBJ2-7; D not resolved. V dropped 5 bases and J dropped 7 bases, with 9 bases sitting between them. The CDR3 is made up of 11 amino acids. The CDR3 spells CASSAFGEQYF. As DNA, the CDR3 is TGTGCCAGCAGTGCTTTTGGGGAGCAGTACTTC.

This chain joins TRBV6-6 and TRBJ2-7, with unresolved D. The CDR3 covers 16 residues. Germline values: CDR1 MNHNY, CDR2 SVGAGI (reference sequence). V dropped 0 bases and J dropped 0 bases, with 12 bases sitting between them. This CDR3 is CASSYSVQSSSYEQYF. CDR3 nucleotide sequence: TGTGCCAGCAGTTACTCAGTTCAGTCTAGCTCCTACGAGCAGTACTTC.

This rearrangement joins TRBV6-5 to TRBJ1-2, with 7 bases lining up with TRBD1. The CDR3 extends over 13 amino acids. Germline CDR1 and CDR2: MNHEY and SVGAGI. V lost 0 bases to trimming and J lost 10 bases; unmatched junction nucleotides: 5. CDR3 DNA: TGTGCCAGCAGTTACTCGGAAGGGACAGACTACACCTTC. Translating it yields CASSYSEGTDYTF.

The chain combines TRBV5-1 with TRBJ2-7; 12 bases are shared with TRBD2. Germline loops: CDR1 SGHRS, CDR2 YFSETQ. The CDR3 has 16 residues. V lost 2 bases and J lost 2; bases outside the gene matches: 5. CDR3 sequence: CASSLLAGGATYEQYF. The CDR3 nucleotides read TGCGCCAGCAGCTTACTAGCGGGAGGAGCAACCTACGAGCAGTACTTC. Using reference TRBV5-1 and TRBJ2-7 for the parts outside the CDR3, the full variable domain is KAGVTQTPRYLIKTRGQQVTLSCSPISGHRSVSWYQQTPGQGLQFLFEYFSETQRNKGNFPGRFSGRQFSNSRSEMNVSTLELGDSALYLCASSLLAGGATYEQYFGPGTRLTVT.

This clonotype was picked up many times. CDR3 sequence: CASSLAGTSGRETQYF. The CDR3 DNA sequence: TGCGCCAGCAGCTTGGCCGGTACTAGCGGGAGGGAGACCCAGTACTTC. The V call is TRBV5-1, the J call TRBJ2-5, with 12 bases lining up with TRBD2. The CDR3 spans 16 residues. The germline V gene has CDR1 SGHRS and CDR2 YFSETQ. The V and J ends lost 0 bases and 5 bases, in that order; junction bases with no gene match: 5.

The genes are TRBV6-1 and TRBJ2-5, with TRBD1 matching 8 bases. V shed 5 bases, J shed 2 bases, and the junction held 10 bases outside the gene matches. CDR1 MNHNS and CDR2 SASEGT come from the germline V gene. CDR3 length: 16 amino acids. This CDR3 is CASSRRDRFLQETQYF. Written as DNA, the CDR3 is TGTGCCAGCAGTAGACGGGACAGGTTCCTACAAGAGACCCAGTACTTC.

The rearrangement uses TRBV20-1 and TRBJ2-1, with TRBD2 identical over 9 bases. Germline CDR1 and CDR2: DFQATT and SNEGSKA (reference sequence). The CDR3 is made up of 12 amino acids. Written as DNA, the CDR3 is TGCACGGGCGCGGGAGGGTTTAATGAGCAGTTCTTC. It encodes CTGAGGFNEQFF.

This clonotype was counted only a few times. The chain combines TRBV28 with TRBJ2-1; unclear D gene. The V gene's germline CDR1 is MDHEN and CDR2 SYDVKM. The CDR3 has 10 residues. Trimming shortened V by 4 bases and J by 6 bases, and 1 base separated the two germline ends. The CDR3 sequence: CASSSNEQFF. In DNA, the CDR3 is TGTGCCAGCAGTTCCAATGAGCAGTTCTTC.

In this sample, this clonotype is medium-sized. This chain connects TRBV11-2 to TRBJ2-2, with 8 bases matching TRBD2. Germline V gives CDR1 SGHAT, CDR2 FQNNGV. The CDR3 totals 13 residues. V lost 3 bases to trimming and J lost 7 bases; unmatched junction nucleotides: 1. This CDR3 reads CASSFSGNGELFF. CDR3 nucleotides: TGTGCCAGCAGCTTTAGCGGGAACGGGGAGCTGTTTTTT.

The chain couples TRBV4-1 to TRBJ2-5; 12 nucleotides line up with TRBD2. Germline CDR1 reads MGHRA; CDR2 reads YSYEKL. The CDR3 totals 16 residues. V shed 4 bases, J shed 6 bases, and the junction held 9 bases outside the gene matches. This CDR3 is CASSRDLAGGPKTQYF. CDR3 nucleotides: TGCGCCAGCAGCCGAGATCTAGCGGGAGGGCCCAAGACCCAGTACTTC.

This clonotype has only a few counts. CDR3 sequence: CASSPGTSGRRAETQYF. CDR3 nucleotides: TGTGCCAGCAGCCCCGGGACTAGCGGGAGAAGGGCAGAGACCCAGTACTTC. The gene calls are TRBV7-9 and TRBJ2-5, with TRBD2 matching 14 bases. The CDR3 sequence is 17 residues long. V dropped 5 bases and J dropped 4; count of bases not matched to a gene: 9. CDR1 SEHNR and CDR2 FQNEAQ come from the germline V gene (reference sequence).

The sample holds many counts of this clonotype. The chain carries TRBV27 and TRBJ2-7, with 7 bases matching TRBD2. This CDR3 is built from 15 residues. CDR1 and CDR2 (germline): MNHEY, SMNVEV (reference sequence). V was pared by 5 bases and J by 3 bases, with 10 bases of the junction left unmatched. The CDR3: CASSLESGAYYEQYF. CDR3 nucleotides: TGTGCCAGCAGTCTCGAGAGCGGGGCCTACTACGAGCAGTACTTC.

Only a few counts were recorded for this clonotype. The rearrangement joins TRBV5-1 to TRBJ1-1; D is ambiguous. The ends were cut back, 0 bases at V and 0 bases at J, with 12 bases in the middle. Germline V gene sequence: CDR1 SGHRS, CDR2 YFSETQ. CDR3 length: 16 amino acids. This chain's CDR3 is CASSLGRRTMNTEAFF. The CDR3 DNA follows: TGCGCCAGCAGCTTGGGTCGGCGGACCATGAACACTGAAGCTTTCTTT. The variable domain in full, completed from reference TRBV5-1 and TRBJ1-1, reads KAGVTQTPRYLIKTRGQQVTLSCSPISGHRSVSWYQQTPGQGLQFLFEYFSETQRNKGNFPGRFSGRQFSNSRSEMNVSTLELGDSALYLCASSLGRRTMNTEAFFGQGTRLTVV.

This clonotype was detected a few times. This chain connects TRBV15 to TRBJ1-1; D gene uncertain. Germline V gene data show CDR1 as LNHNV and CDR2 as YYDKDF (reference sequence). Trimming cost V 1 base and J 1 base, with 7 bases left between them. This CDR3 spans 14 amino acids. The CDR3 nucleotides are TGTGCCACCAGCAGAGCTTCCACGAACACTGAAGCTTTCTTT. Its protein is CATSRASTNTEAFF.

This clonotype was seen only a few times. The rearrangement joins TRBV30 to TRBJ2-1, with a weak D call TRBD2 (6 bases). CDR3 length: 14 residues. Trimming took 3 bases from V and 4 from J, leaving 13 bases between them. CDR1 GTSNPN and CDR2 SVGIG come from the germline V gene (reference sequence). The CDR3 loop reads CAWRAGGPYNEQFF. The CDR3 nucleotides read TGTGCCTGGAGGGCAGGAGGGCCGTACAATGAGCAGTTCTTC.

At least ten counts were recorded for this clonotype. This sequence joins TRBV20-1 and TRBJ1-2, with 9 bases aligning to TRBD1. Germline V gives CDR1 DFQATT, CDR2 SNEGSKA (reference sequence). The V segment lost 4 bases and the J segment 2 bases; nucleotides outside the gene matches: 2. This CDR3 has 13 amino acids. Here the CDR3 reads CSAKGTGNYGYTF. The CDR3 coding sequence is TGCAGTGCTAAGGGGACAGGGAACTATGGCTACACCTTC.

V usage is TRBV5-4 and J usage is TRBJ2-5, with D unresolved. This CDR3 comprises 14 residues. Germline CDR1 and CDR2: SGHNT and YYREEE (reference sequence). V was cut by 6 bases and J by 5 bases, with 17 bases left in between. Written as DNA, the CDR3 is TGTGCCAGCACCACCGGCCCAACCGGGGAGACCCAGTACTTC. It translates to CASTTGPTGETQYF.

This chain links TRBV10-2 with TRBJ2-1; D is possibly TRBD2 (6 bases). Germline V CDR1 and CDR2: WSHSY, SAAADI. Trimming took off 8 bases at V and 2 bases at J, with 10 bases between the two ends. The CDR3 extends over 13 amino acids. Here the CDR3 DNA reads TGCGCCAGCGCCCCGGGGGCCTACAATGAGCAGTTCTTC. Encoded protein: CASAPGAYNEQFF.

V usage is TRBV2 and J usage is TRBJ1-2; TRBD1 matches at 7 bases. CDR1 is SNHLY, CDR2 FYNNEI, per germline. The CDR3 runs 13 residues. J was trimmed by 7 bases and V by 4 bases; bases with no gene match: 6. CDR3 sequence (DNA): TGTGCCAGCAGTGGTGACAGGGATCCTGGCTACACCTTC. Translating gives CASSGDRDPGYTF. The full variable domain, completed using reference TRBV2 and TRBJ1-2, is EPEVTQTPSHQVTQMGQEVILRCVPISNHLYFYWYRQILGQKVEFLVSFYNNEISEKSEIFDDQFSVERPDGSNFTLKIRSTKLEDSAMYFCASSGDRDPGYTFGSGTRLTVV.

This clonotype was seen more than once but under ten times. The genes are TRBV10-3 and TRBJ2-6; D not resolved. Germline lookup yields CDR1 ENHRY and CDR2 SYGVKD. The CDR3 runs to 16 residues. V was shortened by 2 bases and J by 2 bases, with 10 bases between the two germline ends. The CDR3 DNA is TGTGCCATCAGTGAGGGGCTAGTCGCTGGGGCCAACGTCCTGACTTTC. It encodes CAISEGLVAGANVLTF.

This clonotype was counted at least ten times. This chain's CDR3 is CASSPSPGGKIYGYTF. DNA for the CDR3: TGTGCCAGCTCTCCTTCTCCAGGGGGAAAGATCTATGGCTACACCTTC. The gene calls are TRBV18 and TRBJ1-2, with 7 bases matching TRBD1. This CDR3 contains 16 residues. The V gene's germline CDR1 is KGHSH and CDR2 LQKENI. V shed 6 bases, J shed 4 bases, and the junction held 14 bases outside the gene matches.

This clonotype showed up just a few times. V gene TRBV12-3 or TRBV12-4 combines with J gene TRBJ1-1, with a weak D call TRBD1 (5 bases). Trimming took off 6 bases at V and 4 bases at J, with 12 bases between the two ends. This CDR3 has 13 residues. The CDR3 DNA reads TGTGCCAGCAGGCCCTCCGGGGCCACTGAAGCTTTCTTT. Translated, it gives CASRPSGATEAFF.

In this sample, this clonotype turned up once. CDR3 bases: TGTGCCAGCAGCTTTGGTGAGTACTACAATGAGCAGTTCTTC. It is translated as CASSFGEYYNEQFF. The genes are TRBV7-2 and TRBJ2-1, with D unclear. Germline CDR1 is SGHTA and CDR2 is FQGNSA. The V and J ends lost 3 bases and 3 bases respectively, with 9 bases between them. The CDR3 consists of 14 residues.

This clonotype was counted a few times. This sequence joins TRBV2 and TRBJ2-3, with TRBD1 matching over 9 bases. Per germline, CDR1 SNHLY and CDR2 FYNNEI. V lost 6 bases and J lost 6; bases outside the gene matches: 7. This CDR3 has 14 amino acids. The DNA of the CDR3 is TGTGCCAGCAGCCGACAGGGGGACCGGGATACGCAGTATTTT. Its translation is CASSRQGDRDTQYF.

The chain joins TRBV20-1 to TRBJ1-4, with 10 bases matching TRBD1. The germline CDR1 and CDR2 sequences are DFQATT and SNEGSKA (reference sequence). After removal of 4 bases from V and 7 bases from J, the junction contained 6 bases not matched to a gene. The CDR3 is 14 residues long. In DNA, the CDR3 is TGCAGTGCTACCGACAGGGGGCGCATTGAAAAACTGTTTTTT. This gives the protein CSATDRGRIEKLFF.